The next 32 T cell receptor beta chains were all read from a single sample in a study of cytomegalovirus exposure and HLA in healthy donors. In the PCR, 60 Vbeta and 13 Jbeta primers were used. Using immunoSEQ multiplex PCR, the repertoire was profiled, and TCRdb retains in-frame clones only, with some absent. The data contain 200,000 to 250,000 clones, over 70% of them singletons. Sequencing input: PBMCs. The receptors were gathered from a woman aged 60 to 75 in good health and CMV-seropositive.

The chain joins TRBV11-3 to TRBJ1-1, with 9 bases lining up with TRBD1. V shed 1 base and J 10 bases; nucleotides not matched to a gene: 4. CDR1 and CDR2 (germline): SGHNT, YENEEA. This CDR3 contains 13 residues. Here the CDR3 reads CASSLAEGQGAFF. For the CDR3, the DNA is TGTGCCAGCAGCTTAGCCGAGGGACAGGGAGCTTTCTTT.

The V gene is TRBV10-2, the J gene TRBJ1-5; no definite D call. The germline V and J ends were trimmed by 10 bases and 4 bases, with 14 bases remaining between them. The CDR3 is 13 amino acids. The V gene's germline CDR1 is WSHSY and CDR2 SAAADI. The DNA of the CDR3 is TGCGCCACCAGACAACAGTTTAATCAGCCCCAGCATTTT. Protein sequence: CATRQQFNQPQHF.

In this sample, this clone turned up once. V usage is TRBV6-6 and J usage is TRBJ1-3; TRBD1 matches at 8 bases. Germline V gives CDR1 MNHNY, CDR2 SVGAGI (reference sequence). There are 15 residues in the CDR3. V shed 7 bases, J shed 8 bases, and the junction held 13 bases outside the gene matches. CDR3 nucleotide sequence: TGTGCCAGCACCAAGGACAGGGTCGGTCCGTACACCATATATTTT. This encodes CASTKDRVGPYTIYF.

The chain combines TRBV5-1 with TRBJ1-1; possible D gene TRBD1, 5 bases. The CDR3 extends over 14 amino acids. V dropped 1 base and J dropped 4 bases, with 11 bases sitting between them. Germline-derived CDR1 and CDR2 are SGHRS and YFSETQ. The CDR3 reads CASSLQGPSTEAFF. Here the CDR3 DNA reads TGCGCCAGCAGCTTGCAGGGTCCGAGCACTGAAGCTTTCTTT.

This clone was observed once. V gene TRBV29-1 combines with J gene TRBJ2-5; 7 bases align to TRBD1. TRBJ2-7 explains the end of the DNA better; the J call may be wrong. The CDR3 length is 11 residues. Germline V gives CDR1 SQVTM, CDR2 ANQGSEA. The CDR3 here is CSVGQFYEQYF. The CDR3 DNA reads TGCAGCGTGGGACAGTTCTACGAGCAGTACTTC.

This clone was seen more than once but under ten times. The gene calls are TRBV5-1 and TRBJ2-5; D perhaps matches TRBD2 (5 bases). Trimming pared 0 bases from V and 5 bases from J, leaving 14 bases between. The CDR3 length is 15 residues. Germline V gene data show CDR1 as SGHRS and CDR2 as YFSETQ. This CDR3 is CASSLDDSTGETQYF. The CDR3 DNA reads as TGCGCCAGCAGCTTGGACGATTCAACGGGGGAGACCCAGTACTTC. The entire variable domain, with the rest obtained from reference TRBV5-1 and TRBJ2-5, is as follows: KAGVTQTPRYLIKTRGQQVTLSCSPISGHRSVSWYQQTPGQGLQFLFEYFSETQRNKGNFPGRFSGRQFSNSRSEMNVSTLELGDSALYLCASSLDDSTGETQYFGPGTRLLVL.

Here the CDR3 DNA reads TGTGCCAGCACCGTAAATGAAAAACTGTTTTTT. This gives the protein CASTVNEKLFF. The chain uses TRBV7-9 and TRBJ1-4; D uncertain. CDR1 and CDR2 (germline): SEHNR, FQNEAQ (reference sequence). Trimming took 7 bases from V and 5 from J, leaving 5 bases between them. The CDR3 loop spans 11 amino acids.

With respect to this clone: Other DNA variants within this sample encode the same CDR3. This chain uses TRBV28 with TRBJ2-1; D is perhaps TRBD1 (5 bases). This CDR3 region has 14 residues. V was clipped by 3 bases and J by 3 bases, with 9 bases between them. CDR1 MDHEN and CDR2 SYDVKM come from the germline V gene. The CDR3 loop is CASSLQGSYNEQFF. The CDR3 bases are TGTGCCAGCAGTTTGCAGGGCAGCTACAATGAGCAGTTCTTC.

The genes are TRBV19 and TRBJ1-5, with 8 bases that match TRBD1. The CDR3 sequence is 13 residues long. From germline, CDR1 is LNHDA and CDR2 SQIVND (reference sequence). V shed 7 bases, J shed 11 bases, and the junction held 10 bases outside the gene matches. The CDR3 loop reads CASTPTGARTQHF. The CDR3 DNA is TGTGCCAGTACCCCGACAGGGGCTAGGACCCAGCATTTT.

The rearrangement links TRBV2 to TRBJ1-1, with D uncertain. With 5 bases removed from V and 1 base from J, the gap between germline ends came to 8 bases. The germline V gene has CDR1 SNHLY and CDR2 FYNNEI. This CDR3 has 13 residues. In DNA, the CDR3 is TGTGCCAGCAGTTTGTCCAAGAACACTGAAGCTTTCTTT. It is translated as CASSLSKNTEAFF.

This clone was observed a few times. The genes are TRBV11-2 and TRBJ2-3, with D perhaps TRBD2 (5 bases). The CDR3 extends over 17 amino acids. The V end was cut by 3 bases, the J end by 5 bases, with 21 bases between. Germline lookup yields CDR1 SGHAT and CDR2 FQNNGV. CDR3 DNA: TGTGCCAGCAGCTTTCGAATAGAGGGCGGTGGGATAGATACGCAGTATTTT. Its translation is CASSFRIEGGGIDTQYF.

The chain carries TRBV6-6 and TRBJ2-3; D is possibly TRBD1 (6 bases). CDR3 length equals 14 residues. V shed 5 bases and J shed 2 bases, with 11 bases lying between them. CDR1 is MNHNY, CDR2 SVGAGI, per germline (reference sequence). The CDR3 DNA sequence: TGTGCCAGCAGTCCCCGGGACAACACAGATACGCAGTATTTT. This translates into CASSPRDNTDTQYF.

CDR3 DNA: TGTGCCAGCAGGATGGGGGGGATCTATGGCTACACCTTC. Protein: CASRMGGIYGYTF. The V and J genes are TRBV28 and TRBJ1-2, with D perhaps matching TRBD1 (5 bases). Germline CDR1 and CDR2: MDHEN and SYDVKM. CDR3 size: 13 residues. The ends were cut back, 6 bases at V and 4 bases at J, with 12 bases in the middle.

The J gene is TRBJ2-1, the V gene TRBV28, with 7 bases matching TRBD2. V lost 2 bases to trimming and J lost 2 bases; unmatched junction nucleotides: 6. CDR3 size: 16 residues. Germline V gene sequence: CDR1 MDHEN, CDR2 SYDVKM. As DNA, the CDR3 is TGTGCCAGCAGTTTACAGGCTAGCGGAACCTACAATGAGCAGTTCTTC. Its translation: CASSLQASGTYNEQFF. The full variable domain, its missing parts supplied by reference TRBV28 and TRBJ2-1, is DVKVTQSSRYLVKRTGEKVFLECVQDMDHENMFWYRQDPGLGLRLIYFSYDVKMKEKGDIPEGYSVSREKKERFSLILESASTNQTSMYLCASSLQASGTYNEQFFGPGTRLTVL.

The chain carries TRBV5-4 and TRBJ2-2; unclear D gene. The CDR3 covers 14 residues. From germline, CDR1 is SGHNT and CDR2 YYREEE (reference sequence). With 2 bases removed from V and 7 bases from J, the gap between germline ends came to 12 bases. As DNA, the CDR3 is TGTGCCAGCAGCTTTGACGAGAGAGGCGGGGAGCTGTTTTTT. Its protein is CASSFDERGGELFF.

The V gene is TRBV7-8, the J gene TRBJ1-2; D unclear. The germline gives CDR1 SGHVS, CDR2 FQNEAQ. The CDR3 sequence is 19 residues long. Trimming took 1 base from V and 8 from J, leaving 29 bases between them. The CDR3 here is CASSLGGGRRAFNYGGYTF. As DNA, the CDR3 is TGTGCCAGCAGCTTAGGAGGAGGGCGCCGAGCCTTTAACTATGGCGGCTACACCTTC.

The chain carries TRBV10-3 and TRBJ2-6, with a weak D call TRBD1 (6 bases). Germline loops: CDR1 ENHRY, CDR2 SYGVKD. The CDR3 runs to 15 residues. V lost 0 bases, J lost 4 bases, and 7 bases lay in between. The CDR3 loop is CAISESGTGANVLTF. CDR3 nucleotide sequence: TGTGCCATCAGTGAGTCCGGGACAGGGGCCAACGTCCTGACTTTC.

The genes are TRBV7-6 and TRBJ2-1; 8 positions agree with TRBD1. CDR3 size: 16 residues. Germline trimming cut 5 bases from V and 1 base from J; bases unmatched to any gene: 7. From germline, CDR1 is SGHVS and CDR2 FNYEAQ. CDR3 nucleotide sequence: TGTGCCAGCAGCCCCGGACAGGGCATTTCCTACAATGAGCAGTTCTTC. Translating it yields CASSPGQGISYNEQFF. The full variable domain, with the rest looked up from reference TRBV7-6 and TRBJ2-1, is GAGVSQSPRYKVTKRGQDVALRCDPISGHVSLYWYRQALGQGPEFLTYFNYEAQQDKSGLPNDRFSAERPEGSISTLTIQRTEQRDSAMYRCASSPGQGISYNEQFFGPGTRLTVL.

The V call is TRBV9, the J call TRBJ2-3; no definite D call. Per germline, CDR1 SGDLS and CDR2 YYNGEE. Trimming removed 0 bases at V and 2 bases at J, with 7 bases between. This CDR3 contains 14 residues. DNA of the CDR3: TGTGCCAGCAGCGTAGCCACTCCCACAGATACGCAGTATTTT. Amino acids: CASSVATPTDTQYF. The whole variable domain, filled in from reference TRBV9 and TRBJ2-3, reads DSGVTQTPKHLITATGQRVTLRCSPRSGDLSVYWYQQSLDQGLQFLIQYYNGEERAKGNILERFSAQQFPDLHSELNLSSLELGDSALYFCASSVATPTDTQYFGPGTRLTVL.

This clone has more than one count but fewer than ten. The genes are TRBV9 and TRBJ2-3; 8 bases agree with TRBD1. There are 14 residues in the CDR3. Looked up from germline, CDR1 is SGDLS and CDR2 is YYNGEE. V lost 4 bases and J lost 5; bases outside the gene matches: 6. The CDR3 reads CASSPGQGRDTQYF. The CDR3, as DNA: TGTGCCAGCAGCCCTGGACAGGGCAGAGATACGCAGTATTTT.

The genes are TRBV11-2 and TRBJ2-2, with D maybe TRBD2 (6 bases). This CDR3 has 14 amino acids. V was cut by 6 bases and J by 1 base, with 9 bases left in between. Germline CDR1 reads SGHAT; CDR2 reads FQNNGV. The CDR3 loop is CASSPGVNTGELFF. Written as DNA, the CDR3 is TGTGCCAGCAGTCCGGGAGTGAACACCGGGGAGCTGTTTTTT.

The rearrangement joins TRBV4-2 to TRBJ2-6; weak D call: TRBD2 (6 bases). The germline V gene encodes CDR1 LGHNA and CDR2 YNFKEQ. The CDR3 length is 13 residues. Deletions cut 1 base from V and 15 bases from J, with 13 bases between. DNA of the CDR3: TGTGCCAGCAGCCAAGCGGGGGACGGCGCCCTGACTTTC. Its translation is CASSQAGDGALTF.

The chain combines TRBV6-1 with TRBJ2-7; a possible D gene is TRBD2 (5 bases). Trimming removed 3 bases from V and 3 bases from J, with 12 bases in between. CDR3 size: 14 residues. The V gene's germline CDR1 is MNHNS and CDR2 SASEGT. DNA for the CDR3: TGTGCCAGCAGTGAGGGCCTCGGGGTCTACGAGCAGTACTTC. Protein sequence: CASSEGLGVYEQYF.

This clone was counted only a few times. The CDR3 DNA is TGCGCCAGCAGCCAGGCCGCAGGGAATAACTATGGCTACACCTTC. Translated: CASSQAAGNNYGYTF. V and J are TRBV4-1 and TRBJ1-2, with D tentatively TRBD1 (5 bases). From germline, CDR1 is MGHRA and CDR2 YSYEKL. The V and J ends lost 3 bases and 1 base respectively, with 12 bases between them. The CDR3 is 15 amino acids.

This clone was detected once. The rearrangement uses TRBV27 and TRBJ1-1; 9 positions agree with TRBD1. The CDR3 is made up of 15 amino acids. Germline V gives CDR1 MNHEY, CDR2 SMNVEV (reference sequence). V shed 5 bases and J 6 bases; nucleotides not matched to a gene: 10. The CDR3 DNA is TGTGCCAGCAGTACTTTAACAGGGGGCATCTCTGAAGCTTTCTTT. Translated: CASSTLTGGISEAFF.

The CDR3, as DNA: TGTGCCAGCAGCAGAGCCGGGACAGGGGCATACGAGCAGTACTTC. Protein: CASSRAGTGAYEQYF. The chain couples TRBV5-5 to TRBJ2-7, with 10 bases that match TRBD1. The junction had 8 bases not matched to a gene; V was cut back by 4 bases and J by 4 bases. CDR1 and CDR2 (germline): SGHKS, YYEKEE (reference sequence). This CDR3 contains 15 residues.

The J gene is TRBJ2-1, the V gene TRBV5-1, with a possible D match to TRBD1 (6 bases). V was clipped by 2 bases and J by 7 bases, with 13 bases between them. CDR3 size: 14 residues. Germline loops: CDR1 SGHRS, CDR2 YFSETQ. The CDR3 DNA follows: TGCGCCAGCAGCTTAACAGGGTACGTGAATGAGCAGTTCTTC. Protein sequence: CASSLTGYVNEQFF.

The chain carries TRBV5-1 and TRBJ1-1; no definite D call. V lost 4 bases and J lost 0, with 7 bases in between. Germline V gene sequence: CDR1 SGHRS, CDR2 YFSETQ. The CDR3 has 13 amino acids. CDR3 loop: CASSLDLNTEAFF. CDR3 sequence (DNA): TGCGCCAGCAGCCTAGACTTGAACACTGAAGCTTTCTTT.

This clone showed up just a few times. The chain joins TRBV5-1 to TRBJ2-3; 10 bases line up with TRBD2. This CDR3 region has 18 residues. The germline V gene encodes CDR1 SGHRS and CDR2 YFSETQ. The V segment lost 3 bases and the J segment 0 bases; nucleotides outside the gene matches: 10. CDR3 DNA sequence: TGCGCCAGCAGCTCGTCCGGGACTAGCGACACGAGCACAGATACGCAGTATTTT. Protein: CASSSSGTSDTSTDTQYF.

The gene calls are TRBV6-1 and TRBJ1-5; 9 bases agree with TRBD1. V trimming: 4 bases; J trimming: 2 bases; junction bases outside the gene matches: 0. Germline-derived CDR1 and CDR2 are MNHNS and SASEGT. CDR3 length equals 14 residues. CDR3 protein: CASSGTGGNQPQHF. CDR3 DNA sequence: TGTGCCAGCAGTGGGACAGGGGGCAATCAGCCCCAGCATTTT.

The genes are TRBV27 and TRBJ1-1, with 8 bases aligning to TRBD1. J was trimmed by 6 bases and V by 5 bases; bases with no gene match: 5. CDR1 is MNHEY and CDR2 is SMNVEV in the germline V gene (reference sequence). The CDR3 runs to 13 residues. The CDR3 protein is CASSRTGFAEAFF. CDR3 sequence (DNA): TGTGCCAGCAGTAGGACAGGGTTTGCTGAAGCTTTCTTT.

The V gene is TRBV16, the J gene TRBJ1-2, with D tentatively TRBD1 (6 bases). Trimming removed 5 bases at V and 8 bases at J, with 12 bases between. This CDR3 is 12 amino acids long. Germline V gene lookup returns CDR1 KGHSY and CDR2 FQNENV. CDR3 sequence reads: CASSSQGSGYTF. In nucleotides, the CDR3 is TGTGCCAGCAGCTCTCAGGGGAGCGGCTACACCTTC.